This TCR beta chain was found in a study of beta chain features in type 1 diabetes. The V gene lost 2 bases and the J gene lost 3 bases, with 11 bases spanning the gap. The CDR3 totals 14 residues. The germline V gene has CDR1 WSHSY and CDR2 SAAADI. The isolated RNA, all of it, was reverse transcribed, so expressed TCRB transcripts were what got sequenced. Using immunoSEQ multiplex PCR, the repertoire was profiled, and TCRdb retains in-frame clones only, with some absent. The sample includes about 140,000 clones, approximately 9.8% of them seen just once. Only a few counts were recorded for this clone.

The sequencing sample was made of central memory CD4+ T cells from blood. The source is a woman between 35 and 50 years old in good health. The chain combines TRBV10-2 with TRBJ2-7, with D perhaps TRBD2 (5 bases). CDR3 protein: CASSEPGKDYEQYF. The CDR3 DNA follows: TGCGCCAGCAGTGAGCCCGGGAAAGACTACGAGCAGTACTTC.